This is a list of T cell receptor beta chains from one sample in a study of prognosis after radiotherapy for stage I lung cancer. TCRdb redid the calling of the multiplex PCR reads with MiXCR, one entry per CDR3 protein. The data contain fewer than 20,000 distinct CDR3 sequences, roughly 55% of them singletons. This sample comprised PBMCs, obtained before or after stereotactic body radiation therapy (not recorded which). The receptors here all came from a donor aged 50 or older with non-small cell lung cancer. CDR3s include the opening cysteine and the closing phenylalanine or tryptophan. Fields, in order: V gene, D gene, J gene, clone size, CDR3 protein, CDR3 DNA. The D gene is left open where the match is weak. Rows may omit the clone size; those that give it use once, few, many or a size class.

TRBV11-3	.	TRBJ2-1	.	CASSLGGTKTNREQFF	TGTGCCAGCAGCTTAGGGGGGACGAAAACAAATCGTGAGCAGTTCTTC
TRBV3-1	.	TRBJ2-4	many	CASSPRGAVKNIQYF	TGTGCCAGCAGCCCCCGAGGAGCGGTTAAAAACATTCAGTACTTC
TRBV7-3	.	TRBJ2-2	many	CASSSLGVENTGELFF	TGTGCCAGCAGCTCCCTCGGGGTGGAGAACACCGGGGAGCTGTTTTTT
TRBV15	.	TRBJ1-3	many	CATSRDRAGNTIYF	TGTGCCACCAGCAGAGACAGGGCTGGAAACACCATATATTTT
TRBV7-2	TRBD2	TRBJ2-3	.	CASSLSGLAGVDTQYF	TGTGCCAGCAGCTTAAGTGGACTAGCGGGAGTGGATACGCAGTATTTT
TRBV27	TRBD1	TRBJ1-2	medium-sized	CASSRDRGYSGYTF	TGTGCCAGCAGTAGGGACAGGGGATACAGTGGCTACACCTTC
TRBV28	.	TRBJ2-3	.	CASSPGTPGADTKYF	TGTGCCAGCAGTCCAGGGACCCCGGGGGCAGATACGAAGTATTTT
TRBV30	TRBD2	TRBJ2-1	many	CAWAGLAGDEQFF	TGTGCCTGGGCCGGACTAGCGGGAGATGAGCAGTTCTTC
TRBV6-2/TRBV6-3	.	TRBJ1-2	.	CASRVHGQYGYTF	TGCGCCAGCAGAGTCCATGGACAGTACGGCTACACCTTC
TRBV2	.	TRBJ1-5	many	CASQQGNQPQHF	TGTGCCAGCCAACAGGGCAATCAGCCCCAGCATTTT
TRBV27	.	TRBJ1-4	once	CASSLRVPNEKLFF	TGTGCCAGCAGTTTAAGGGTGCCTAATGAAAAACTGTTTTTT
TRBV7-9	.	TRBJ2-7	many	CASSLGRGRGDEQYF	TGTGCCAGCAGCTTAGGCCGGGGACGGGGCGACGAGCAGTACTTC
TRBV18	.	TRBJ1-1	many	CASSLHPNTEAFF	TGTGCCAGCTCACTTCACCCGAACACTGAAGCTTTCTTT
TRBV6-1	.	TRBJ1-2	medium-sized	CASSEWYRDGYTF	TGTGCCAGCAGTGAATGGTACAGGGATGGCTACACCTTC
TRBV5-1	.	TRBJ1-2	.	CASSLMTSVGGYGYTF	TGCGCCAGCAGCTTGATGACAAGTGTAGGGGGCTATGGCTACACCTTC
TRBV20-1	.	TRBJ2-7	medium-sized	CSASDQWTGGSYEQYF	TGCAGTGCTAGCGACCAATGGACTGGAGGGTCCTACGAGCAGTACTTC
TRBV5-6	TRBD2	TRBJ2-1	many	CASSLEGLVPYNEQFF	TGTGCCAGCAGCTTGGAAGGACTAGTGCCCTACAATGAGCAGTTCTTC
TRBV20-1	TRBD2	TRBJ2-1	.	CSASTSGGIDEQFF	TGCAGTGCTAGCACTAGCGGGGGGATCGATGAGCAGTTCTTC
TRBV20-1	.	TRBJ2-7	.	CSAQTGTVHYEQYF	TGCAGTGCTCAAACCGGTACAGTCCACTACGAGCAGTACTTC
TRBV6-5	TRBD1	TRBJ2-7	medium-sized	CASSDFRTGKHEQYF	TGTGCCAGCAGTGATTTTCGGACAGGGAAACACGAGCAGTACTTC
TRBV27	TRBD2	TRBJ2-3	.	CASGEREGHSTDTQYF	TGTGCCAGCGGGGAGCGGGAGGGCCACAGCACAGATACGCAGTATTTT
TRBV11-3	TRBD1	TRBJ1-2	.	CASSLDDRGRYTF	TGTGCCAGCAGCTTAGACGACAGGGGACGCTACACCTTC
TRBV28	.	TRBJ1-2	.	CAVRHDGGRNYGHTF	TGTGCCGTCCGGCACGACGGGGGCCGTAACTATGGCCACACCTTC
TRBV19	.	TRBJ1-5	.	CASSIGPLGPNQPQHF	TGTGCCAGTAGTATAGGGCCTCTAGGGCCGAATCAGCCCCAGCATTTT